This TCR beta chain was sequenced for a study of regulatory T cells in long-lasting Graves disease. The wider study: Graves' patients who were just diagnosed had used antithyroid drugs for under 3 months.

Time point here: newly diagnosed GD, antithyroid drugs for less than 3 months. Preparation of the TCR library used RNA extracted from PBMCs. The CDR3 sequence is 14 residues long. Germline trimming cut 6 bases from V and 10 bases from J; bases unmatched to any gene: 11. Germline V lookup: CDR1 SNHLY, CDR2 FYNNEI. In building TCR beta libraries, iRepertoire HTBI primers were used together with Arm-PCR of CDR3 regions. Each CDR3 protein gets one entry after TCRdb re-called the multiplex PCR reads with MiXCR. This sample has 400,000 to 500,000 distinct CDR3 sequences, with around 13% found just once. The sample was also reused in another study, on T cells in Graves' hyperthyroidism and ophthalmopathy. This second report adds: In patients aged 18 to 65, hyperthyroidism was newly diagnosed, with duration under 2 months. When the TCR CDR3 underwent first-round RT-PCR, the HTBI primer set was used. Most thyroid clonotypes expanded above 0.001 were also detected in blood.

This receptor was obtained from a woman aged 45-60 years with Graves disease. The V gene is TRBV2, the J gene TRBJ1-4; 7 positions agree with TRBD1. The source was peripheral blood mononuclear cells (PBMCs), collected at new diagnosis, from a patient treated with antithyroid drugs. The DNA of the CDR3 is TGTGCCAGCAGACGATCGGAGACAGGGACAAAACTGTTTTTT. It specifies CASRRSETGTKLFF.